Listed here are 31 T cell receptor beta chains from one sample, sequenced in a study of response to subunit inactivated influenza vaccine. From the RT-PCR reads, TCRdb called clonotypes with MiXCR, one entry per CDR3 protein. This table has 600,000 to 700,000 distinct CDR3 sequences, 13% to 15% appearing once. The sample in question was PBMCs from blood, obtained roughly 2 weeks before vaccination. The source is a man in his fifties who received an inactivated influenza vaccine.

This clonotype was seen a few times. V and J are TRBV6-5 and TRBJ1-5, with TRBD1 as a possible D gene (6 bases). Germline-derived CDR1 and CDR2 are MNHEY and SVGAGI. V dropped 0 bases and J dropped 6 bases, with 12 bases sitting between them. This CDR3 region has 15 residues. Written as DNA, the CDR3 is TGTGCCAGCAGTTACTCGCACAGGGCAGGTCAGCCCCAGCATTTT. Translated, it gives CASSYSHRAGQPQHF.

This chain links TRBV7-2 with TRBJ2-5, with TRBD1 identical over 7 bases. The J segment lost 4 bases and the V segment lost 6 bases, leaving 5 bases of the junction unmatched. The V gene's germline CDR1 is SGHTA and CDR2 FQGNSA. This CDR3 contains 13 residues. This CDR3 is CASSKGAGETQYF. CDR3 DNA sequence: TGTGCCAGCAGTAAGGGGGCCGGAGAGACCCAGTACTTC.

This clonotype was seen only a few times. The chain combines TRBV3-1 with TRBJ1-4; 7 bases fit TRBD1. Trimming at V came to 5 bases and at J to 3 bases, leaving 6 bases not matched to a gene. CDR1 LGHDT and CDR2 YNNKEL come from the germline V gene (reference sequence). The CDR3 length is 15 residues. The CDR3 coding sequence is TGTGCCAGCAGCGCATACAGGGGACCTAATGAAAAACTGTTTTTT. As protein: CASSAYRGPNEKLFF.

Worth noting for this clonotype: A much larger clone differs by one base, so this may be a read error. This sequence joins TRBV28 and TRBJ2-1, with 10 nucleotides matching TRBD1. CDR3 length: 14 residues. Germline loops: CDR1 MDHEN, CDR2 SYDVKM. CDR3: CASTLGQGIFEQLF. Here the CDR3 DNA reads TGTGCCAGCACCCTGGGACAGGGGATTTTTGAGCAGCTCTTC.

This clonotype was found a few times. The rearrangement joins TRBV7-9 to TRBJ1-4; D might be TRBD1 (5 bases). The V and J ends lost 3 bases and 8 bases respectively, with 13 bases between them. This CDR3 region has 14 residues. CDR1 is SEHNR and CDR2 is FQNEAQ in the germline V gene (reference sequence). The CDR3 DNA is TGTGCCAGCAGCTTTAACGGGGGTAAAGAAAAACTGTTTTTT. This translates into CASSFNGGKEKLFF.

V gene TRBV20-1 combines with J gene TRBJ1-5; 9 bases match TRBD1. Looked up from germline, CDR1 is DFQATT and CDR2 is SNEGSKA (reference sequence). The ends lost 5 bases at V and 3 bases at J; junction bases unmatched: 5. CDR3 length: 14 amino acids. The CDR3, as DNA: TGCAGTGCTTTACAGGGGGCGAACAATCAGCCCCAGCATTTT. As protein: CSALQGANNQPQHF.

This clonotype showed up many times. The chain joins TRBV4-1 to TRBJ1-2; unclear D gene. The CDR3 runs 12 residues. Germline lookup yields CDR1 MGHRA and CDR2 YSYEKL. Between the trimmed V and J ends, which lost 3 bases and 1 base, there was a span of 3 bases. As DNA, the CDR3 is TGCGCCAGCAGCCACCGTAACTATGGCTACACCTTC. It translates to CASSHRNYGYTF.

This clonotype was recorded many times. The rearrangement links TRBV11-2 to TRBJ2-1; D unresolved. Germline CDR1 SGHAT, CDR2 FQNNGV. Trimming left V 2 bases short and J 1 base short, with 6 bases between. This CDR3 contains 14 residues. The CDR3, as DNA: TGTGCCAGCAGCTTAAGGGATTCCTACAATGAGCAGTTCTTC. It is translated as CASSLRDSYNEQFF.

In its sample, this clonotype was seen a few times. This chain links TRBV2 with TRBJ2-1; 8 bases match TRBD1. Germline CDR1 and CDR2: SNHLY and FYNNEI. V trimming: 3 bases; J trimming: 3 bases; junction bases outside the gene matches: 4. The CDR3 is made up of 15 amino acids. CDR3 sequence reads: CASSERTGIYNEQFF. For the CDR3, the DNA is TGTGCCAGCAGTGAGAGGACAGGGATCTACAATGAGCAGTTCTTC.

There are a few counts of this clonotype. The chain couples TRBV24-1 to TRBJ2-7; 9 bases are a match to TRBD1. The germline CDR1 and CDR2 sequences are KGHDR and SFDVKD. The CDR3 totals 13 residues. Trimming at V came to 9 bases and at J to 4 bases, leaving 6 bases not matched to a gene. The CDR3 sequence is CATVRDRAYEQYF. The DNA for the CDR3 is TGTGCCACCGTACGGGACAGGGCATACGAGCAGTACTTC.

This rearrangement joins TRBV7-6 to TRBJ2-7; D unresolved. The CDR3 contains 13 residues. The V gene lost 3 bases and the J gene lost 2 bases, with 8 bases spanning the gap. From germline, CDR1 is SGHVS and CDR2 FNYEAQ. The CDR3 DNA reads as TGTGCCAGCAGCTTGGCCGAGACCTACGAGCAGTACTTC. Translation gives CASSLAETYEQYF.

This clonotype was detected ten times or more. Its ends do not fully match the called genes, so a read error is possible. The gene calls are TRBV3-1 and TRBJ1-2; D remains ambiguous. CDR3 length equals 14 residues. Germline CDR1 reads LGHDT; CDR2 reads YNNKEL (reference sequence). The CDR3 protein is CASSQGTGVHGYTF. The CDR3 DNA sequence: TGTGCCAGCAGTCAAGGAACGGGTGTACATGGCTACACCTTC.

J is TRBJ1-2 and V is TRBV20-1; D gene unclear. Deletions cut 0 bases from V and 7 bases from J, with 15 bases between. The germline gives CDR1 DFQATT, CDR2 SNEGSKA (reference sequence). The CDR3 contains 14 residues. The CDR3 DNA reads TGCAGTGCTAGAGACCCCCTGGGCGGGCTTGGCTACACCTTC. Amino acid sequence: CSARDPLGGLGYTF.

This sequence joins TRBV6-1 and TRBJ2-7, with unresolved D. In germline, CDR1 is MNHNS, CDR2 SASEGT. V shed 2 bases and J shed 3 bases, with 11 bases lying between them. CDR3 length: 14 residues. CDR3 sequence (DNA): TGTGCCAGCAGTGAACAGCCAACCGGCTACGAGCAGTACTTC. Amino acid sequence: CASSEQPTGYEQYF.

The chain links TRBV18 to TRBJ2-5; no clear D gene. Germline CDR1 and CDR2: KGHSH and LQKENI. Trimming stripped 5 bases from V and 4 bases from J, with 8 bases between. CDR3 size: 12 residues. This CDR3 is CASSTSRETQYF. CDR3 bases: TGTGCCAGCTCAACAAGCCGAGAGACCCAGTACTTC.

This clonotype turned up a few times. V is TRBV27 and J is TRBJ2-7; D may be TRBD2 (6 bases). Germline CDR1 and CDR2: MNHEY and SMNVEV (reference sequence). V shed 2 bases and J shed 3 bases, with 20 bases lying between them. The CDR3 is 17 amino acids. The DNA of the CDR3 is TGTGCCAGCAGTTTAAAGGCGGGGACCCATGCCTTCTACGAGCAGTACTTC. Protein: CASSLKAGTHAFYEQYF.

This clonotype was observed a few times. The CDR3 region has the DNA TGTGCCAGCAGCTCTCGGATGGGTAGGACCGGGGAGCTGTTTTTT. Translated: CASSSRMGRTGELFF. The chain is built from TRBV7-8 and TRBJ2-2; D call uncertain. The V gene's germline CDR1 is SGHVS and CDR2 FQNEAQ. This CDR3 contains 15 residues. V dropped 4 bases and J dropped 5 bases, with 14 bases sitting between them.

The chain carries TRBV6-1 and TRBJ2-7; no reliable D call. V dropped 5 bases and J dropped 4 bases, with 18 bases sitting between them. Germline lookup yields CDR1 MNHNS and CDR2 SASEGT. This CDR3 comprises 15 residues. The CDR3 nucleotides are TGTGCCAGCAGTCCTACCACTGGGTATACATACGAGCAGTACTTC. As protein: CASSPTTGYTYEQYF.

This clonotype was seen ten or more times. The V and J genes are TRBV28 and TRBJ2-7, with TRBD2 matching 10 bases. V trimming: 8 bases; J trimming: 4 bases; junction bases outside the gene matches: 5. The CDR3 runs 13 residues. Germline V gives CDR1 MDHEN, CDR2 SYDVKM. The CDR3, as DNA: TGTGCCAGCCTTACTAGCGGGACATACGAGCAGTACTTC. Residues: CASLTSGTYEQYF.

This clonotype was detected a few times. CDR3 loop: CASSFFGSPGETQYF. In DNA form, the CDR3 reads TGTGCCAGCAGTTTTTTCGGGAGCCCGGGTGAGACCCAGTACTTC. The V and J genes are TRBV28 and TRBJ2-5; weak D call: TRBD2 (6 bases). The germline V and J ends were trimmed by 3 bases and 5 bases, with 16 bases remaining between them. The germline V gene encodes CDR1 MDHEN and CDR2 SYDVKM. The CDR3 loop spans 15 amino acids.

This clonotype was picked up a small number of times. CDR3 amino acids: CASSWLAGVDEQYF. CDR3 DNA sequence: TGCGCCAGCAGCTGGCTAGCGGGAGTAGACGAGCAGTACTTC. This chain links TRBV5-1 with TRBJ2-7, with TRBD2 matching over 10 bases. Looked up from germline, CDR1 is SGHRS and CDR2 is YFSETQ. The trim removed 3 bases at V and 5 bases at J, leaving 5 bases unmatched. The CDR3 is 14 amino acids.

This clonotype has just a few counts. This chain connects TRBV11-2 to TRBJ1-2, with D possibly being TRBD1 (6 bases). Trimming shortened V by 5 bases and J by 4 bases, and 17 bases separated the two germline ends. Germline lookup yields CDR1 SGHAT and CDR2 FQNNGV. The CDR3 loop spans 15 amino acids. CDR3 residues: CASSANRDGVYGYTF. In nucleotides, the CDR3 is TGTGCCAGCAGCGCTAACAGGGATGGAGTCTATGGCTACACCTTC.

This clonotype was observed a handful of times. The rearrangement links TRBV6-6 to TRBJ2-1; 7 nucleotides agree with TRBD2. The germline V gene has CDR1 MNHNY and CDR2 SVGAGI (reference sequence). The J segment lost 8 bases and the V segment lost 6 bases, leaving 7 bases of the junction unmatched. This CDR3 has 13 residues. This CDR3 is CASSPGTIYEQFF. In DNA, the CDR3 is TGTGCCAGCAGCCCCGGGACTATATATGAGCAGTTCTTC.

This clonotype has a handful of counts. The rearrangement uses TRBV10-3 and TRBJ2-2; D unresolved. The CDR3 has 14 residues. Between the trimmed V and J ends, which lost 6 bases and 3 bases, there was a span of 11 bases. From germline, CDR1 is ENHRY and CDR2 SYGVKD. The CDR3 DNA reads TGTGCCATCAGGCAGACTTGGGACACCGGGGAGCTGTTTTTT. This codes for CAIRQTWDTGELFF.

This clonotype turned up a few times. The CDR3: CASSLIWGRIYNEQFF. CDR3 DNA sequence: TGTGCCAGCAGTTTAATCTGGGGGCGGATCTACAATGAGCAGTTCTTC. V is TRBV12-3 or TRBV12-4 and J is TRBJ2-1, with D maybe TRBD1 (6 bases). Trimming pared 2 bases from V and 3 bases from J, leaving 14 bases between. The length of the CDR3 is 16 residues.

The chain couples TRBV9 to TRBJ2-3; a weak D match, TRBD2 (5 bases). Per the germline V gene, CDR1 is SGDLS and CDR2 is YYNGEE. This CDR3 spans 15 amino acids. Trimming removed 2 bases at V and 4 bases at J, with 14 bases between. The CDR3 DNA is TGTGCCAGCAGCGTCTCATTAACGGGGTCAGATACGCAGTATTTT. This translates into CASSVSLTGSDTQYF.

This clonotype was observed a single time. This sequence joins TRBV6-2 or TRBV6-3 and TRBJ2-7; TRBD1 agrees at 8 bases. Germline V gives CDR1 MNHEY, CDR2 SVGEGT. J lost 7 bases, V lost 6 bases, and 11 bases had no gene match. The CDR3 length is 14 residues. CDR3 sequence (DNA): TGTGCCAGCAGCTACCCCCAGGGGGCGAAAGAGCAGTACTTC. Its protein is CASSYPQGAKEQYF.

In its sample, this clonotype was seen a few times. This sequence joins TRBV12-3 or TRBV12-4 and TRBJ1-2; 7 bases are a match to TRBD1. J was trimmed by 2 bases and V by 6 bases; bases with no gene match: 3. CDR3 length equals 13 residues. CDR3 in DNA: TGTGCCAGCAGAGGGACAGAAAACTATGGCTACACCTTC. It encodes CASRGTENYGYTF.

This clonotype has more than one count but fewer than ten. The rearrangement uses TRBV28 and TRBJ2-1; 11 nucleotides line up with TRBD1. Losses at the gene ends were 6 bases for V and 0 bases for J; bases not matched to a gene: 7. This CDR3 spans 17 amino acids. Per the germline V gene, CDR1 is MDHEN and CDR2 is SYDVKM. The CDR3, as DNA: TGTGCCAGCAGATCCGGACAGGGGGCGATCTCCTACAATGAGCAGTTCTTC. Translated: CASRSGQGAISYNEQFF.

This clonotype was picked up a small number of times. The chain joins TRBV29-1 to TRBJ1-1, with TRBD1 as a possible D gene (5 bases). CDR1 is SQVTM, CDR2 ANQGSEA, per germline. CDR3 length: 12 residues. Trimming pared 6 bases from V and 2 bases from J, leaving 10 bases between. The CDR3 reads CSVAGHNTEAFF. The DNA of the CDR3 is TGCAGCGTCGCAGGACACAACACTGAAGCTTTCTTT.

The rearrangement uses TRBV27 and TRBJ2-7; 8 nucleotides align to TRBD1. This CDR3 has 14 amino acids. With V trimmed by 5 bases and J by 3 bases, 6 bases remained unmatched. The germline gives CDR1 MNHEY, CDR2 SMNVEV (reference sequence). The CDR3 bases are TGTGCCAGCAGTCATGGACAGGGAGGCTACGAGCAGTACTTC. Amino acid sequence: CASSHGQGGYEQYF.